This T cell receptor beta chain was found in a study of Ad26.COV2.S vaccination and SARS-CoV-2 variants. On the study more broadly: The vaccine Ad26.COV2.S was put into the muscle once, or twice with 56 days between.

Sequencing was performed with immunoSEQ multiplex PCR; in TCRdb, only in-frame clones are kept and a portion is missing. The table shows about 390,000 clones, with about 88% occurring only once. Treatment described: roughly 18 received Ad26.COV2.S at low or high dose, single or two shots; about 5 received placebo; per-sample allocation not given. The study sampled participants on day 63 after the first vaccine or placebo injection. Vaccination employed an Ad26 vector expressing the Wuhan-strain SARS-CoV-2 spike. The CDR3 covers 17 residues. The germline V gene has CDR1 MNHEY and CDR2 SMNVEV (reference sequence). The V gene end was trimmed by 4 bases and the J gene end by 0 bases; junction bases not matched to a gene: 7. Findings and caveats of the study: Reportedly, after vaccination the spike-specific CD8+ and CD4+ T cell responses displayed substantial breadth.

Regarding this clone: What it binds is unknown.

The J gene is TRBJ2-3, the V gene TRBV27, with TRBD2 matching 10 bases. Sequencing used peripheral blood, obtained in a trial of Ad26.COV2.S vaccine versus placebo. This receptor was obtained from a person aged 18 to 65 who received the Ad26.COV2.S COVID-19 vaccine or a placebo. The CDR3 coding sequence is TGTGCCAGCAGTTCGTACACTAGCGGGGCTAGCACAGATACGCAGTATTTT. Encoded protein: CASSSYTSGASTDTQYF.